This paragraph reports one TCR beta chain. TCRdb's copy holds only in-frame clones and misses some; the assay was immunoSEQ multiplex PCR. The sample lists roughly 1 million clones, 75% occurring once. From germline, CDR1 is SGHVS and CDR2 FQNEAQ. The CDR3 is made up of 15 amino acids. V lost 4 bases and J lost 5, with 17 bases in between. These data are taken from a study of shared clonotypes between healthy human individuals. Sequencing was performed on memory CD4+ T cells sorted from blood. Regarding subset: CD45RA-negative fraction. The V gene is TRBV7-8, the J gene TRBJ1-1; perhaps TRBD1 as D (5 bases). This TCR was recovered from a man in his late teens or twenties in good health. The CDR3 coding sequence is TGTGCCAGCAGCTCTGGGGCCGCGTTACGGACTGAAGCTTTCTTT. The encoded protein is CASSSGAALRTEAFF.